These 5 T cell receptor beta chains were sequenced from one sample in a study of CXCR3-negative and CXCR3-positive naive CD8 T cells. Antigens of these TCRs are unknown. Study observations and caveats: Greater hydrophobicity was found in TRB CDR3s of CXCR3-positive naive cells than of CXCR3-negative naive cells.

Via 5' RACE with UMI labels, TRB cDNA libraries were prepared. TCRdb re-analyzed the 5' RACE reads; it lists each CDR3 protein once, without DNA. This table holds 85,000 to 120,000 distinct CDR3 sequences. The sample was naive CXCR3+ CD8+ T cells from blood. As for subset: CD45RO-CCR7+CD27+CD95- naive CD8+ T cells expressing CXCR3 (TNR3+). The receptors were sampled from a human donor in good health. Some clones in this sample may be carry-over from other donors' samples.

The rearrangement links TRBV11-3 to TRBJ1-2; the TRBD1 assignment by TCRdb is unverifiable without DNA. This CDR3 region has 15 residues. Per the germline V gene, CDR1 is SGHNT and CDR2 is YENEEA. CDR3 sequence reads: CASSEHDPGQRGYTF.

This sequence joins TRBV27 and TRBJ2-7; checking the TCRdb D call of TRBD2 is not possible without DNA. The CDR3 is 15 residues long. The V gene's germline CDR1 is MNHEY and CDR2 SMNVEV (reference sequence). CDR3 sequence: CASSSPGSGSYEQYF.

The rearrangement uses TRBV5-1 and TRBJ1-1. Germline V gives CDR1 SGHRS, CDR2 YFSETQ. This CDR3 has 15 amino acids. The CDR3 loop reads CASSLGWETNTEAFF.

V usage is TRBV4-3 and J usage is TRBJ1-1; there is no DNA to check the TCRdb D call of TRBD1. CDR3 size: 13 residues. Germline-derived CDR1 and CDR2 are LGHNA and YSLEER. The CDR3 sequence: CASSLTGTTEAFF.

The chain is built from TRBV6-1 and TRBJ2-1; TCRdb outputs TRBD1, but without DNA this stays unchecked. The CDR3 contains 15 residues. CDR1 and CDR2 (germline): MNHNS, SASEGT. The CDR3 is CASSDIQGAYNEQFF.